Listed here are 2 T cell receptor beta chains from one sample, sequenced in a study of blood T cell repertoires in COVID-19. Using immunoSEQ multiplex PCR, the repertoire was profiled, and TCRdb retains in-frame clones only, with some absent. The sample has 18,000 or so clones; about four fifths are singletons. The source material was peripheral blood. The receptor source for this set is an older man with acute or convalescent COVID-19.

This clone is medium-sized. V and J are TRBV27 and TRBJ1-6; D remains unclear. The length of the CDR3 is 12 residues. The V end lost 6 bases, the J end lost 8 bases, and 8 bases lay between the germline ends. The germline V gene encodes CDR1 MNHEY and CDR2 SMNVEV (reference sequence). The CDR3 bases are TGTGCCAGCAGACAGAAGGATTCACCCCTCCACTTT. Translating gives CASRQKDSPLHF.

This chain connects TRBV27 to TRBJ1-6, with unresolved D. V lost 4 bases to trimming and J lost 10 bases, with 17 bases between them. Per the germline V gene, CDR1 is MNHEY and CDR2 is SMNVEV (reference sequence). This CDR3 is built from 15 residues. CDR3 bases: TGTGCCAGCAGTTCTGGACCGGTCCGAGGGTCACCCCTCCACTTT. Translating it yields CASSSGPVRGSPLHF.